In its sample, the clone carrying this T cell receptor beta chain was seen many times. Its antigen is still unknown. These data come from a study of identical twins. Overall study findings and caveats: For monozygotic twins, models underestimated out-of-frame TCR alpha sharing.

The CDR3 length is 15 residues. Trimming cost V 4 bases and J 1 base, with 13 bases left between them. The germline V gene has CDR1 LGHNA and CDR2 YNFKEQ. All of the donors were Caucasians in good health. cDNA molecules carried unique molecular identifiers, and template switching added a universal primer site. Via MiXCR, TCRdb re-called the 5' RACE reads, giving one row per CDR3 protein. The profile shows hundreds of thousands of distinct CDR3 sequences, approximately 7% of them singletons. These data were also filed under a second study, of yellow fever vaccine responses in identical twins. That study adds: Vaccine-induced T cell responses in twins were reportedly observed to appear partly convergent, partly personalized.

The chain is built from TRBV4-2 and TRBJ2-5; D call uncertain. The source of this sequence is a woman between 18 and 29 years old in good health. The sample comprised memory (CD45RO+) T cells sorted from blood. CDR3 amino acids: CASSRANIAQETQYF. DNA for the CDR3: TGTGCCAGCAGCCGGGCTAACATCGCCCAAGAGACCCAGTACTTC.